This T cell receptor beta chain is drawn from a study of beta chain features in type 1 diabetes. Study-wide background: All samples yielded 107,917,701 examined sorted cells.

Expressed TCRB transcripts were sequenced because the entire RNA isolate underwent reverse transcription. Measured with immunoSEQ multiplex PCR; TCRdb has only the in-frame clones, and not every one. The data contain some 270,000 clones, about 8.5% of them singletons. As regards this clone: What it recognizes is unknown.

Notes on the study in general: In the patient group, naive, central memory and Treg TCRB repertoires seemed more alike than in the healthy donor group. There was a moderate but significant shortening of TCRB CDR3s in all four CD4+ subsets of Type 1 diabetes patients.

The CDR3 sequence is 15 residues long. Germline CDR1 LGHNA, CDR2 YSLEER. Trimming removed 2 bases at V and 6 bases at J, with 15 bases between. Heparinised blood was drawn once per donor, averaging approximately 100 mL. The chain uses TRBV4-3 and TRBJ2-3, with D maybe TRBD1 (5 bases). The receptor was derived from a woman in her late teens or twenties in good health. Sample: central memory CD4+ T cells from blood. In DNA form, the CDR3 reads TGCGCCAGCAGCCAATCTGCGACTCCAGGGGATACGCAGTATTTT. As protein: CASSQSATPGDTQYF.